The clone carrying this T cell receptor (beta chain) was counted only a few times. Mismatch with germline at one junction end may stem from a read error. TCRdb's copy holds only in-frame clones and misses some; the assay was immunoSEQ multiplex PCR. The data show 49,000 or so clones, with around 90% seen just once and approximately 7.1% held by the top ten. These data are taken from a study of blood T cell repertoires in COVID-19. Germline loops: CDR1 LGHDT, CDR2 YNNKEL (reference sequence). The CDR3 totals 15 residues. This sequence joins TRBV3-1 (or the pseudogene TRBV3-2) and TRBJ2-7; TRBD2 might be the D (6 bases). The sample consisted of peripheral blood. The source is a man between 45 and 60 years old with active COVID-19. The CDR3 DNA reads as TGTGCCAGCAGCCAAGGTAGGGGACTGGCCTTTCGAGTAGACTTC. Encoded protein: CASSQGRGLAFRVDF.